What follows describes a single T cell receptor (beta chain). The entry originates in a study of blood T cell repertoires in COVID-19. Looking at the study overall: PBMCs, B-cell-depleted T cells, or T cells provided the cDNA or gDNA that made up the material.

V shed 6 bases, J shed 9 bases, and the junction held 6 bases outside the gene matches. The CDR3 is 14 residues long. The germline CDR1 and CDR2 sequences are WSHSY and SAAADI. Per the authors' pipeline: Amplification of reference gene primers was used by the study to estimate nucleated cell counts. Profiling relied on immunoSEQ multiplex PCR, and the TCRdb table lists in-frame clones only, not all of them. The V and J calls and the clone size are those of that table, but D and trimming were determined from the DNA. The sample yields some 83,000 clones, 70% to 90% seen once. Sample: peripheral blood. The chain couples TRBV10-2 to TRBJ2-1, with 12 bases identical to TRBD1. This TCR came from an elderly woman with active or convalescent COVID-19. CDR3 nucleotides: TGCGCCAGCAGGGGACAGGGGGCCGTCGGTGAGCAGTTCTTC. As protein: CASRGQGAVGEQFF.